These 3 T cell receptor beta chains originate from one sample sequenced in a study of regulatory T cells in long-lasting Graves disease. To make TCR beta libraries, researchers used iRepertoire HTBI primers and Arm-PCR of CDR3 regions. MiXCR, applied by TCRdb to the multiplex PCR reads, yields one record per CDR3 protein. The table records 400,000 to 500,000 distinct CDR3 sequences, more than 12% of them present only once. The time point: newly diagnosed GD, antithyroid drugs for less than 3 months. PBMC-extracted RNA yielded the TCR library. This sample was shared with a second study, whose subject was T cells in Graves' hyperthyroidism and ophthalmopathy.

The specimen was peripheral blood mononuclear cells (PBMCs), collected at new diagnosis, from a patient treated with antithyroid drugs. The receptors here all came from a woman aged 25 to 39 with Graves disease.

This clonotype was observed a few times. A clone one base away is much larger, so this may be a read error. The chain couples TRBV28 to TRBJ2-5; no reliable D call. Germline CDR1 and CDR2: MDHEN and SYDVKM. This CDR3 has 12 residues. Trimming pared 5 bases from V and 8 bases from J, leaving 12 bases between. The CDR3 sequence is CASSVRPGTQYF. The CDR3 nucleotides are TGTGCCAGCAGTGTCAGACCTGGTACCCAGTACTTC.

A note on this clonotype: One end of the junction fails to match germline, which may point to a read error. The chain links TRBV10-1 to TRBJ2-1; 8 bases align to TRBD2. Germline loops: CDR1 WNHNN, CDR2 SYGVQD (reference sequence). The CDR3 runs 16 residues. The CDR3 coding sequence is TGCGCCACCAGTGGGGCCCTCGGGAGGGCCTACAATGAGCAGTTCTTC. It specifies CATSGALGRAYNEQFF.

The table lists this clonotype with a few counts. The gene calls are TRBV7-9 and TRBJ2-6; 8 bases line up with TRBD1. Per germline, CDR1 SEHNR and CDR2 FQNEAQ (reference sequence). The V segment lost 2 bases and the J segment 0 bases; nucleotides outside the gene matches: 18. There are 22 residues in the CDR3. The CDR3 loop is CASSLSDGGQVSSISGANVLTF. The CDR3 DNA follows: TGTGCCAGCAGCTTATCTGATGGGGGACAGGTCTCTTCCATCTCTGGGGCCAACGTCCTGACTTTC.